This T cell receptor (beta chain) was recorded in a study of blood T cell repertoires in COVID-19. On the study more broadly: COVID-19 samples from acute and convalescent phases originated in the United States, Italy and Spain.

The table lists this clone with a count of one. Clones were sequenced by immunoSEQ multiplex PCR, and TCRdb holds only the in-frame ones, with some missing. The table includes about 160,000 clones, 70% to 90% detected once. The CDR3 runs to 15 residues. Germline V CDR1 and CDR2: ENHRY, SYGVKD. Trimming cost V 7 bases and J 2 bases, with 18 bases left between them. Sequenced: peripheral blood. The clonotype originates from a man between 35 and 55 years old with acute or convalescent COVID-19. This chain joins TRBV10-3 and TRBJ2-7; TRBD2 might be the D (6 bases). For the CDR3, the DNA is TGTGCCATCAAATCGGGACTCTCGGAAGCCTACGAGCAGTACTTC. It yields the protein CAIKSGLSEAYEQYF.